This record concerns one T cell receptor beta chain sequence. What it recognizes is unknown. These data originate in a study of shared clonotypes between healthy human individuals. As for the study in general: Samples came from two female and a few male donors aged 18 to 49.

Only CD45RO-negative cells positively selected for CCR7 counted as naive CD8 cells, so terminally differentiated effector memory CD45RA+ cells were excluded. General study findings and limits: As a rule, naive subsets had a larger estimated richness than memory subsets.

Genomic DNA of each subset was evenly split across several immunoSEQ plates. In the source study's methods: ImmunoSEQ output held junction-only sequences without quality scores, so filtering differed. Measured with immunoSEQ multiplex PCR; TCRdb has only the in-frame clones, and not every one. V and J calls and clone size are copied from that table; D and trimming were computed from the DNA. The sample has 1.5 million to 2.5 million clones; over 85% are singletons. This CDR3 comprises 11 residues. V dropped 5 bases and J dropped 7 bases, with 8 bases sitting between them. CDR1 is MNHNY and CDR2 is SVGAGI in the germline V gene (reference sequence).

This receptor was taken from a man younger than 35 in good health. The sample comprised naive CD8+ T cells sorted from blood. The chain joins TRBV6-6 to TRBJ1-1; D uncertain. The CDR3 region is CASSHGNEAFF. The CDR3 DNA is TGTGCCAGCAGTCACGGGAATGAAGCTTTCTTT.